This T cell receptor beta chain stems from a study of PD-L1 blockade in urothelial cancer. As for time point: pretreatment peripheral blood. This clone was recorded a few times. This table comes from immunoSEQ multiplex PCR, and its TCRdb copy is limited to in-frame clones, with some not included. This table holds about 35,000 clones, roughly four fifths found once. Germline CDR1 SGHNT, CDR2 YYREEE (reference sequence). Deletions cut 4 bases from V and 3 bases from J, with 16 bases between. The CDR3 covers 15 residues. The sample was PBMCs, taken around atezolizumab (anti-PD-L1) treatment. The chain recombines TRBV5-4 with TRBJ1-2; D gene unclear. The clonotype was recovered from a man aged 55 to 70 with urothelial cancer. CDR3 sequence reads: CASSPGGRVDYGYTF. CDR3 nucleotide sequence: TGTGCCAGCAGCCCGGGTGGGAGGGTTGACTATGGCTACACCTTC.